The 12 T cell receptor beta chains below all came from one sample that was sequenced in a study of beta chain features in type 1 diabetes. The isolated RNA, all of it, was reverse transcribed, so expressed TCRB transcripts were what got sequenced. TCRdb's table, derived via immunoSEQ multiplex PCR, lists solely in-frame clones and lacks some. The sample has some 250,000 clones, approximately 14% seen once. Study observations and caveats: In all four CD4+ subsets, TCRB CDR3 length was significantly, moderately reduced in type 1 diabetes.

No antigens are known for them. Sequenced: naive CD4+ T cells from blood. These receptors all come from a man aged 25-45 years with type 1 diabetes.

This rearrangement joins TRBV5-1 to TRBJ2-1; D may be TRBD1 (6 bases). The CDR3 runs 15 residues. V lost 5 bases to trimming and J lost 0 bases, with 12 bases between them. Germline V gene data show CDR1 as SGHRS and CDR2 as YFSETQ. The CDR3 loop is CASRTQGSSYNEQFF. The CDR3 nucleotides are TGCGCCAGCAGGACTCAGGGGAGCTCCTACAATGAGCAGTTCTTC.

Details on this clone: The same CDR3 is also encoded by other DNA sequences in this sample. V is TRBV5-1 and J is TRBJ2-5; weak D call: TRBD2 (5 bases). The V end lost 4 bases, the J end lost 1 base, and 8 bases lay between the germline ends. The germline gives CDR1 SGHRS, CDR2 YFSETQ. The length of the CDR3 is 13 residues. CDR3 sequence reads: CASSPDSQETQYF. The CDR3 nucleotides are TGCGCCAGCAGCCCGGACTCCCAAGAGACCCAGTACTTC.

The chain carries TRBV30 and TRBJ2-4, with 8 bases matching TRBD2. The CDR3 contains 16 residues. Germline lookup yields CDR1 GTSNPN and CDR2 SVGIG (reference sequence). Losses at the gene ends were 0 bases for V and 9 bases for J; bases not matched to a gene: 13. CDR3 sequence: CAWSVGQVGLVGIQYF. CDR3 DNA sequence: TGTGCCTGGAGTGTCGGCCAGGTGGGACTAGTGGGCATTCAGTACTTC.

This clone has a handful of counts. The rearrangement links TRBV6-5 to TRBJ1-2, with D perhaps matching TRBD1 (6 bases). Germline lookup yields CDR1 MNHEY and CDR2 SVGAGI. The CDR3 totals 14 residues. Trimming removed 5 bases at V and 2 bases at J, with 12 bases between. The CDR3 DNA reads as TGTGCCAGCAGTGGTGGACAGAAGAACTATGGCTACACCTTC. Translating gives CASSGGQKNYGYTF.

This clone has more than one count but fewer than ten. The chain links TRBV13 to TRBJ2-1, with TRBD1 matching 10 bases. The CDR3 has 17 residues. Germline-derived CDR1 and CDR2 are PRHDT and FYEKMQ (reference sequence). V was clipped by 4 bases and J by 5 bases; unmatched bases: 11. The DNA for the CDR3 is TGTGCCAGCAGCTACCTTCCGGACAGGGGGAAGAACAATGAGCAGTTCTTC. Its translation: CASSYLPDRGKNNEQFF.

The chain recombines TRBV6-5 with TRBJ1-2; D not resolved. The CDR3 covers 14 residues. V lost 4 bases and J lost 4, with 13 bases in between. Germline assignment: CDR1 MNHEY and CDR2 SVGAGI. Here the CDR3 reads CASSSRDNLYGYTF. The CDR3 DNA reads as TGTGCCAGCAGTTCCCGAGACAACCTCTATGGCTACACCTTC.

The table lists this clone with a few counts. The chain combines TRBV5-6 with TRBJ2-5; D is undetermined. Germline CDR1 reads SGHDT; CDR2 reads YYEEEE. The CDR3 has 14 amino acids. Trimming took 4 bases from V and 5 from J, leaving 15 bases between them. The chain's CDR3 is CASSASHISETQYF. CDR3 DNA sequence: TGTGCCAGCAGCGCCTCACATATTTCGGAGACCCAGTACTTC.

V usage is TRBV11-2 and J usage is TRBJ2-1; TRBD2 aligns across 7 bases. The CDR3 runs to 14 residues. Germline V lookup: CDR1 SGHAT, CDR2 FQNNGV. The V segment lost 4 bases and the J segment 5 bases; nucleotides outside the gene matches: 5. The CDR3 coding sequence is TGTGCCAGCAGCTCAAGGGGACTACACAATGAGCAGTTCTTC. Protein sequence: CASSSRGLHNEQFF.

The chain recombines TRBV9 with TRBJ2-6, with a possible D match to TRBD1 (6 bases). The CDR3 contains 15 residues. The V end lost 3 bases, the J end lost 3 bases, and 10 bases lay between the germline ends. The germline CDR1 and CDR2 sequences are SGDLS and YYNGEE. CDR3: CASSAGEFGANVLTF. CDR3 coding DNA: TGTGCCAGCAGCGCAGGGGAGTTTGGGGCCAACGTCCTGACTTTC. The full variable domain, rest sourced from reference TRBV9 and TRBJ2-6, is DSGVTQTPKHLITATGQRVTLRCSPRSGDLSVYWYQQSLDQGLQFLIQYYNGEERAKGNILERFSAQQFPDLHSELNLSSLELGDSALYFCASSAGEFGANVLTFGAGSRLTVL.

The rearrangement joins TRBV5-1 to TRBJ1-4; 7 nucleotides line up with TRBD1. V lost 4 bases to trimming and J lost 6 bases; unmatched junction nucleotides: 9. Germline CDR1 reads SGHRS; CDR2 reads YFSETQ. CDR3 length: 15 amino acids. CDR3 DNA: TGCGCCAGCAGCCAAAGGACAGGCCTTGATGAAAAACTGTTTTTT. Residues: CASSQRTGLDEKLFF.

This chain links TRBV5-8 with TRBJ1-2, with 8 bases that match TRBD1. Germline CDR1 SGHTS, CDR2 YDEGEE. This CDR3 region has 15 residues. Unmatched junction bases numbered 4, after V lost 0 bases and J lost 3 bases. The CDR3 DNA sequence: TGTGCCAGCAGCTTGGGACAGGGGCTCCACTATGGCTACACCTTC. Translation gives CASSLGQGLHYGYTF.

The CDR3 loop is CASSDWDRGTDTQYF. CDR3 DNA sequence: TGCGCCAGCAGTGATTGGGACAGGGGGACAGATACGCAGTATTTT. The chain is built from TRBV10-2 and TRBJ2-3, with 11 bases identical to TRBD1. The CDR3 is made up of 15 amino acids. Germline CDR1 reads WSHSY; CDR2 reads SAAADI. After removal of 3 bases from V and 3 bases from J, the junction contained 2 bases not matched to a gene.